A single sample is the source of the 5 T cell receptor beta chains below, sequenced in a study of Ad26.COV2.S vaccination and SARS-CoV-2 variants. As to treatment: 15 to 20 received Ad26.COV2.S at low or high dose, single or two shots; 5 received placebo; per-sample allocation not given. Material that was analyzed had been drawn on day 63 after the first vaccine or placebo injection. TCRdb keeps only in-frame clones here, not all; method: immunoSEQ multiplex PCR. The table includes 440,000 or so clones, around 92% detected once. Sequencing was performed on peripheral blood, taken in a trial of Ad26.COV2.S vaccine versus placebo. The source is a person between 18 and 59 years old who received the Ad26.COV2.S COVID-19 vaccine or a placebo.

J is TRBJ2-2 and V is TRBV5-4, with D possibly matching TRBD1 (6 bases). This CDR3 has 13 amino acids. CDR1 is SGHNT, CDR2 YYREEE, per germline (reference sequence). Trimming removed 5 bases from V and 4 bases from J, with 9 bases in between. The CDR3 nucleotides read TGTGCCAGCAGAATGGACAGCACCGGGGAGCTGTTTTTT. Translating gives CASRMDSTGELFF.

CDR3 amino acids: CASSQDGFRGLYEQYF. The CDR3 nucleotides are TGTGCCAGCAGCCAAGATGGGTTCAGGGGGCTCTACGAGCAGTACTTC. The rearrangement links TRBV14 to TRBJ2-7, with 8 bases identical to TRBD1. After removal of 0 bases from V and 3 bases from J, the junction contained 7 bases not matched to a gene. CDR3 length: 16 amino acids. Germline CDR1 SGHDN, CDR2 FVKESK.

Of note for this clone: The sample holds other DNA sequences that translate to the same CDR3. The chain links TRBV7-9 to TRBJ2-3, with no clear D. Between the trimmed V and J ends, which lost 1 base and 0 bases, there was a span of 2 bases. Germline CDR1 and CDR2: SEHNR and FQNEAQ (reference sequence). CDR3 length: 13 amino acids. In nucleotides, the CDR3 is TGTGCCAGCAGCTTAGATAGCACAGATACGCAGTATTTT. Its protein product is CASSLDSTDTQYF. The entire variable domain, with the rest obtained from reference TRBV7-9 and TRBJ2-3, is as follows: DTGVSQNPRHKITKRGQNVTFRCDPISEHNRLYWYRQTLGQGPEFLTYFQNEAQLEKSRLLSDRFSAERPKGSFSTLEIQRTEQGDSAMYLCASSLDSTDTQYFGPGTRLTVL.

In regard to this clone: Other DNA sequences in this sample translate to the same CDR3. The chain recombines TRBV5-1 with TRBJ1-3, with D hard to call. Germline assignment: CDR1 SGHRS and CDR2 YFSETQ. V lost 0 bases, J lost 1 base, and 5 bases lay in between. This CDR3 region has 14 residues. CDR3 in DNA: TGCGCCAGCAGCTTGGGAGGTTCTGGAAACACCATATATTTT. It translates to CASSLGGSGNTIYF. Together with reference TRBV5-1 and TRBJ1-3, the CDR3 gives the full variable domain: KAGVTQTPRYLIKTRGQQVTLSCSPISGHRSVSWYQQTPGQGLQFLFEYFSETQRNKGNFPGRFSGRQFSNSRSEMNVSTLELGDSALYLCASSLGGSGNTIYFGEGSWLTVV.

The J gene is TRBJ2-7, the V gene TRBV21-1; the table's TRBD1 call for D was not verified on the DNA. TRBV21-1 is flagged as a pseudogene. This CDR3 region has 19 residues. The CDR3 sequence: CASSGAARLRQGAYYEQYF. In nucleotides, the CDR3 is TGTGCCAGCAGCGGGGCTGCTCGACTTCGACAGGGGGCTTACTACGAGCAGTACTTC.